This TCR beta chain was obtained from a study of beta chain features in type 1 diabetes. This clone was observed a handful of times. Expressed TCRB transcripts got sequenced, as all isolated RNA was reverse transcribed. The assay was immunoSEQ multiplex PCR, and TCRdb's table has in-frame clones only and misses some. The sample lists 130,000 to 150,000 clones; around 51% were seen once. In germline, CDR1 is LNHDA, CDR2 SQIVND (reference sequence). The CDR3 sequence is 17 residues long. Trimming took 7 bases from V and 1 from J, leaving 20 bases between them. A sort by CD45RO/CCR7/CD25/CD127/CD95/CD27 yielded CD4+ naive, central memory, regulatory and stem cell-like memory cells. Sorted populations all exceeded 95% purity.

The sequenced material came from Tregs from blood. The origin of this receptor is a man aged 18 to 29 in good health. The chain carries TRBV19 and TRBJ1-5; D not resolved. The CDR3 nucleotides read TGTGCCAGTATGGTGCGGCAGTCACGCTTCAGCAATCAGCCCCAGCATTTT. Protein: CASMVRQSRFSNQPQHF.